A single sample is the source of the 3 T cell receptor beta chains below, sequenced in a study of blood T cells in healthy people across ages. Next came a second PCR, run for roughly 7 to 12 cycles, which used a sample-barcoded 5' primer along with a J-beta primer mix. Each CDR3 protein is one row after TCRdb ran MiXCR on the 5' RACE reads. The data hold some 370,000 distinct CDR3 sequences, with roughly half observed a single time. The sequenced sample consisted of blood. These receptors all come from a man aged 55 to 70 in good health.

This CDR3 is CADKGPVYSNQPQHF. The CDR3 DNA sequence: TGTGCCGACAAGGGGCCGGTCTATAGCAATCAGCCCCAGCATTTT. V gene TRBV6-5 combines with J gene TRBJ1-5, with D possibly TRBD1 on 5 matching bases. CDR1 and CDR2 from the germline V gene are MNHEY and SVGAGI. V dropped 11 bases and J dropped 0 bases, with 17 bases sitting between them. The CDR3 extends over 15 amino acids.

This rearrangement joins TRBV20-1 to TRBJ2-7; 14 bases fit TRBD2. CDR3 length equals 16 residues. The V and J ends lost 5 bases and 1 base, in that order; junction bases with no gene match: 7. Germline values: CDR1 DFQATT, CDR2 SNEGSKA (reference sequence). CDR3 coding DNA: TGCAGTGCTCCGACTAGCGGGGGGGCCGTTTCCTACGAGCAGTACTTC. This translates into CSAPTSGGAVSYEQYF.

The CDR3: CSARNPQRGARNEQYF. CDR3 bases: TGCAGTGCTAGAAACCCCCAGCGGGGGGCCAGGAATGAGCAGTACTTC. This chain links TRBV20-1 with TRBJ2-4, with 9 bases matching TRBD2. J was trimmed by 13 bases and V by 2 bases; bases with no gene match: 18. CDR3 length equals 16 residues. Per germline, CDR1 DFQATT and CDR2 SNEGSKA (reference sequence).